These 26 T cell receptor beta chains were all obtained from the same sample, sequenced in a study of T cell responses to AZD1222 COVID-19 vaccine. The data were produced by immunoSEQ multiplex PCR, yet TCRdb's version contains in-frame clones alone and is incomplete. The table lists 110,000 or so clones, around 84% of them singletons. Sequencing used peripheral blood, obtained on day 0 of AZD1222 vaccination. These receptor sequences come from an adult in good health.

This sequence joins TRBV7-8 and TRBJ2-2; 11 nucleotides align to TRBD1. Germline CDR1 reads SGHVS; CDR2 reads FQNEAQ. CDR3 length: 20 residues. After removal of 5 bases from V and 5 bases from J, the junction contained 19 bases not matched to a gene. This CDR3 reads CASSLRPGTGGRKWTGELFF. In DNA form, the CDR3 reads TGTGCCAGCAGCCTACGCCCAGGGACAGGGGGAAGAAAGTGGACCGGGGAGCTGTTTTTT.

This sequence joins TRBV19 and TRBJ1-1; D possibly corresponds to TRBD1 (6 bases). Germline loops: CDR1 LNHDA, CDR2 SQIVND (reference sequence). V shed 6 bases and J shed 0 bases, with 23 bases lying between them. The length of the CDR3 is 18 residues. The CDR3 region is CASSPARQPGHMNTEAFF. CDR3 bases: TGTGCCAGTAGCCCTGCCCGACAACCGGGACACATGAACACTGAAGCTTTCTTT. The complete variable domain, with remaining parts taken from reference TRBV19 and TRBJ1-1, reads DGGITQSPKYLFRKEGQNVTLSCEQNLNHDAMYWYRQDPGQGLRLIYYSQIVNDFQKGDIAEGYSVSREKKESFPLTVTSAQKNPTAFYLCASSPARQPGHMNTEAFFGQGTRLTVV.

This chain joins TRBV7-8 and TRBJ2-1, with 10 bases lining up with TRBD2. The CDR3 totals 14 residues. Trimming cost V 1 base and J 9 bases; bases outside gene matches: 3. CDR1 is SGHVS and CDR2 is FQNEAQ in the germline V gene. The CDR3 sequence is CASSLGLAGAEQFF. DNA for the CDR3: TGTGCCAGCAGCTTAGGACTAGCGGGTGCTGAGCAGTTCTTC.

This clone was counted a single time. The V call is TRBV29-1, the J call TRBJ1-1; D is possibly TRBD1 (5 bases). V lost 6 bases and J 3 bases, leaving 11 bases between the germline ends. The germline CDR1 and CDR2 sequences are SQVTM and ANQGSEA. The CDR3 runs 12 residues. The CDR3 DNA is TGCAGCGTGGCCGCAGGGTACACTGAAGCTTTCTTT. As protein: CSVAAGYTEAFF.

The chain has TRBV7-2 and TRBJ1-4; TRBD1 might be the D (5 bases). The CDR3 loop spans 15 amino acids. The germline V gene has CDR1 SGHTA and CDR2 FQGNSA. Trimming took 7 bases from V and 7 from J, leaving 19 bases between them. The CDR3 sequence is CASTNQGRRAEKLFF. CDR3 coding DNA: TGTGCCAGCACCAACCAGGGCCGCCGGGCTGAAAAACTGTTTTTT.

J is TRBJ1-1 and V is TRBV6-2 or TRBV6-3, with no clear D. The CDR3 sequence is 17 residues long. Trimming cost V 7 bases and J 2 bases, with 23 bases left between them. The V gene's germline CDR1 is MNHEY and CDR2 SVGEGT. The CDR3 DNA sequence: TGTGCCAGCACCCCCTACGGGTCCCGTAGACCTAACACTGAAGCTTTCTTT. It yields the protein CASTPYGSRRPNTEAFF.

This clone came up once. The CDR3 DNA reads as TGCGCCAGCAGGAGGGGGGGCGAGGGAGATGGTGAAAAACTGTTTTTT. Protein product: CASRRGGEGDGEKLFF. The chain employs TRBV5-1 and TRBJ1-4, with D possibly matching TRBD1 (6 bases). Germline V gene data show CDR1 as SGHRS and CDR2 as YFSETQ. Trimming shortened V by 5 bases and J by 7 bases, and 21 bases separated the two germline ends. The length of the CDR3 is 16 residues.

This rearrangement joins TRBV5-6 to TRBJ2-2; the match to TRBD2 covers 9 bases. V dropped 4 bases and J dropped 0; count of bases not matched to a gene: 4. Germline CDR1 reads SGHDT; CDR2 reads YYEEEE. This CDR3 has 16 amino acids. The CDR3, as DNA: TGTGCCAGCAGCCCCCAGCGGGGGGCGAACACCGGGGAGCTGTTTTTT. Protein sequence: CASSPQRGANTGELFF.

This rearrangement joins TRBV12-3 or TRBV12-4 to TRBJ1-4; possibly TRBD1 for D (5 bases). This CDR3 has 13 amino acids. The V end lost 6 bases, the J end lost 8 bases, and 13 bases lay between the germline ends. The CDR3 is CASSRRDAEKLFF. In nucleotides, the CDR3 is TGTGCCAGCAGCCGACGGGACGCCGAAAAACTGTTTTTT.

The chain has TRBV7-3 and TRBJ1-2, with D unresolved. Trimming took off 5 bases at V and 1 base at J, with 8 bases between the two ends. The length of the CDR3 is 13 residues. The germline CDR1 and CDR2 sequences are SGHTA and FQGTGA. The CDR3 region is CASSKQDNYGYTF. The CDR3 DNA reads TGTGCCAGCAGCAAACAAGATAACTATGGCTACACCTTC.

This rearrangement joins TRBV28 to TRBJ2-2; tentatively, D is TRBD1 (5 bases). CDR3 size: 15 residues. Deletions cut 8 bases from V and 7 bases from J, with 20 bases between. Germline V gene sequence: CDR1 MDHEN, CDR2 SYDVKM. In DNA form, the CDR3 reads TGTGCCAGCGCGGAACTCCAGGGTACAGGCGGGGAGCTGTTTTTT. Amino acid sequence: CASAELQGTGGELFF.

The rearrangement joins TRBV19 to TRBJ2-7; 8 bases agree with TRBD1. V was clipped by 5 bases and J by 3 bases; unmatched bases: 9. The CDR3 totals 15 residues. Germline CDR1 and CDR2: LNHDA and SQIVND (reference sequence). The CDR3 reads CASSSPGQAHYEQYF. As DNA, the CDR3 is TGTGCCAGTAGTTCCCCGGGACAGGCCCACTACGAGCAGTACTTC.

The chain combines TRBV5-1 with TRBJ1-1, with D hard to call. Trimming stripped 1 base from V and 6 bases from J, with 13 bases between. Germline loops: CDR1 SGHRS, CDR2 YFSETQ. There are 14 residues in the CDR3. The CDR3 protein is CASSLLVGPAEAFF. CDR3 bases: TGCGCCAGCAGCTTGTTAGTGGGCCCGGCTGAAGCTTTCTTT.

This chain links TRBV5-4 with TRBJ2-7, with D possibly being TRBD2 (6 bases). The CDR3 spans 15 residues. The ends were cut back, 4 bases at V and 3 bases at J, with 17 bases in the middle. Germline loops: CDR1 SGHNT, CDR2 YYREEE (reference sequence). CDR3 sequence reads: CASSGPGLIYYEQYF. CDR3 nucleotides: TGTGCCAGCAGCGGACCGGGACTGATATACTACGAGCAGTACTTC.

The chain has TRBV28 and TRBJ1-1; TRBD1 aligns across 10 bases. The V gene end was trimmed by 5 bases and the J gene end by 4 bases; junction bases not matched to a gene: 10. Germline V gene sequence: CDR1 MDHEN, CDR2 SYDVKM. CDR3 size: 16 residues. CDR3 amino acids: CASSPPGQGMGTEAFF. The CDR3 nucleotides read TGTGCCAGCAGTCCTCCGGGACAGGGGATGGGCACTGAAGCTTTCTTT.

The rearrangement joins TRBV5-1 to TRBJ1-1; 10 nucleotides line up with TRBD1. The CDR3 runs 18 residues. Unmatched junction bases numbered 11, after V lost 3 bases and J lost 0 bases. Per the germline V gene, CDR1 is SGHRS and CDR2 is YFSETQ. The CDR3 DNA reads TGCGCCAGCAGCTCCAGGCCGACAGGGGGCTTGGTGAACACTGAAGCTTTCTTT. Translated: CASSSRPTGGLVNTEAFF.

This clone was recorded once. The chain has TRBV7-3 and TRBJ2-5, with a tentative D call TRBD2 (6 bases). There are 14 residues in the CDR3. The V end was cut by 1 base, the J end by 2 bases, with 8 bases between. The germline V gene encodes CDR1 SGHTA and CDR2 FQGTGA. The CDR3 DNA reads as TGTGCCAGCAGCTTAAATCGGGGGCAAGAGACCCAGTACTTC. Translated, it gives CASSLNRGQETQYF.

CDR3 bases: TGTGCCAGCAGTTTCGGCAGCAACTATGGCTACACCTTC. Encoded protein: CASSFGSNYGYTF. The V call is TRBV28, the J call TRBJ1-2; D is unresolved. This CDR3 is built from 13 residues. Germline lookup yields CDR1 MDHEN and CDR2 SYDVKM. The ends were cut back, 3 bases at V and 2 bases at J, with 7 bases in the middle.

V and J are TRBV7-9 and TRBJ1-1; 7 nucleotides line up with TRBD1. V gave up 1 base and J gave up 6 bases; unmatched junction bases: 5. CDR1 and CDR2 from the germline V gene are SEHNR and FQNEAQ (reference sequence). This CDR3 spans 14 amino acids. In DNA, the CDR3 is TGTGCCAGCAGCTTAGACAGGGGAACCGCTGAAGCTTTCTTT. Its protein product is CASSLDRGTAEAFF.

The J gene is TRBJ2-3, the V gene TRBV5-1, with TRBD2 matching over 7 bases. J was trimmed by 6 bases and V by 4 bases; bases with no gene match: 8. The germline V gene has CDR1 SGHRS and CDR2 YFSETQ. The CDR3 runs 14 residues. The CDR3 DNA is TGCGCCAGCAGCCCACCTGTGGGGGGGGATACGCAGTATTTT. This translates into CASSPPVGGDTQYF.

The V gene is TRBV28, the J gene TRBJ1-2; tentative D call: TRBD1 (5 bases). CDR3 length: 15 residues. CDR1 and CDR2 (germline): MDHEN, SYDVKM. The ends were cut back, 6 bases at V and 6 bases at J, with 20 bases in the middle. CDR3 in amino acids: CASSRVGLGRNGYTF. The CDR3 DNA reads TGTGCCAGCAGCCGAGTGGGACTGGGTCGAAATGGCTACACCTTC.

This clone was seen only a few times. This chain joins TRBV28 and TRBJ1-4, with a tentative D call TRBD1 (6 bases). This CDR3 contains 15 residues. Germline CDR1 and CDR2: MDHEN and SYDVKM. The V end was cut by 5 bases, the J end by 8 bases, with 18 bases between. In DNA, the CDR3 is TGTGCCAGCAGTGGTACAGGGTCCCTTAGCGAAAAACTGTTTTTT. It codes for CASSGTGSLSEKLFF.

The chain links TRBV14 to TRBJ1-1, with a possible D match to TRBD1 (5 bases). The CDR3 has 15 residues. Germline-derived CDR1 and CDR2 are SGHDN and FVKESK. Trimming took off 2 bases at V and 0 bases at J, with 10 bases between the two ends. For the CDR3, the DNA is TGTGCCAGCAGCCAACCCGGGGCGCTGAACACTGAAGCTTTCTTT. It yields the protein CASSQPGALNTEAFF. The variable domain in full, with the rest retrieved from reference TRBV14 and TRBJ1-1, is EAGVTQFPSHSVIEKGQTVTLRCDPISGHDNLYWYRRVMGKEIKFLLHFVKESKQDESGMPNNRFLAERTGGTYSTLKVQPAELEDSGVYFCASSQPGALNTEAFFGQGTRLTVV.

This chain joins TRBV5-5 and TRBJ1-3; possible D gene TRBD1, 6 bases. The V end lost 0 bases, the J end lost 2 bases, and 21 bases lay between the germline ends. Germline V gives CDR1 SGHKS, CDR2 YYEKEE (reference sequence). CDR3 size: 19 residues. This CDR3 reads CASSLAFSPGVVAGNTIYF. The CDR3, as DNA: TGTGCCAGCAGCTTGGCCTTTTCCCCAGGGGTTGTGGCTGGAAACACCATATATTTT.

This chain joins TRBV7-8 and TRBJ1-2, with unresolved D. The V gene's germline CDR1 is SGHVS and CDR2 FQNEAQ. Trimming stripped 0 bases from V and 8 bases from J, with 10 bases between. The length of the CDR3 is 13 residues. The CDR3 DNA is TGTGCCAGCAGCTTAGCGATGGATCGCGGCTACACCTTC. It codes for CASSLAMDRGYTF. Looking up the rest from reference TRBV7-8 and TRBJ1-2 gives the full variable domain: GAGVSQSPRYKVAKRGQDVALRCDPISGHVSLFWYQQALGQGPEFLTYFQNEAQLDKSGLPSDRFFAERPEGSVSTLKIQRTQQEDSAVYLCASSLAMDRGYTFGSGTRLTVV.

V is TRBV19 and J is TRBJ1-1, with D unresolved. V dropped 4 bases and J dropped 1 base, with 10 bases sitting between them. Germline CDR1 is LNHDA and CDR2 is SQIVND (reference sequence). The CDR3 is made up of 14 amino acids. CDR3 sequence (DNA): TGTGCCAGTAGTACGGTACAGACGAACACTGAAGCTTTCTTT. Its translation: CASSTVQTNTEAFF.